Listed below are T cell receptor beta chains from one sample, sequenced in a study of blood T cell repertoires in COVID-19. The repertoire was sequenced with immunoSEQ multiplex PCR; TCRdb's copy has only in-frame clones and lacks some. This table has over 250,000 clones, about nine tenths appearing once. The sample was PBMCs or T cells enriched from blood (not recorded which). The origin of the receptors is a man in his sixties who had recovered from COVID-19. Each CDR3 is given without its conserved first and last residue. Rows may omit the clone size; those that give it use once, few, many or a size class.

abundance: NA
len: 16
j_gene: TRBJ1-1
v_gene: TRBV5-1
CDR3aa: ASSFSSPGQLMNTEAF

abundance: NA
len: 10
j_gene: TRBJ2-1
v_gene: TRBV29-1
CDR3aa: STAGRHNEQF

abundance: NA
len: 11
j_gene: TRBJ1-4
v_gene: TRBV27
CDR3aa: ASSHAGGGKLF

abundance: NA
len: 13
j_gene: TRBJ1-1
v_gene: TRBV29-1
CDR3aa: SVESGTGMNTEAF

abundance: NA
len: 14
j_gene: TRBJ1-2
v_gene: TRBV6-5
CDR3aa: ASSYSTSGPTYGYT

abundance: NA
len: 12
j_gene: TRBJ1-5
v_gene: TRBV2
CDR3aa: ASSQLTGGSTQH

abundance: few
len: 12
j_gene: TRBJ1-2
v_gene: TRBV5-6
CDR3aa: ASSLSQGWYGYT

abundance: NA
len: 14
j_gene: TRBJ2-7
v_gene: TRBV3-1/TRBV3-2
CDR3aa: ASGPRERGGLHEQY

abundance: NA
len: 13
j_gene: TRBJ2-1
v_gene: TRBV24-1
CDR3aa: ATSHPGDGVDEQF

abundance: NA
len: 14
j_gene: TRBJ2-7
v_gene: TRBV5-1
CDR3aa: ASSADGGYGGYEQY

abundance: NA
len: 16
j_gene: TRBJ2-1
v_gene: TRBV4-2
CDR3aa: ASSQLYLSGGIPNEQF

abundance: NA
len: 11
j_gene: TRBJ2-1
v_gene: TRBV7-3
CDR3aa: ASSLQGRDEQF

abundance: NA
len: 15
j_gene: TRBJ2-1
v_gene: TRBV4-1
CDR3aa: ASSQARGLAVYNEQF

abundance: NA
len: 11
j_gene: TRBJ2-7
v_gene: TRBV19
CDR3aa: ASSGANGYEQY

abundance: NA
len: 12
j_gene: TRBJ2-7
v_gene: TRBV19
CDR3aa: ASSRDTFSYEQY

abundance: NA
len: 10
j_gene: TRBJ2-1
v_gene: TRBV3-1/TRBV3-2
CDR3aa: ASSHSRYEQF

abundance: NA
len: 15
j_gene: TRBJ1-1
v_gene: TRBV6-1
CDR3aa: ASSEDRRHVLNTEAF

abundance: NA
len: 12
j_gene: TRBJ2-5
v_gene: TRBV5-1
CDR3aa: ASSLAGRQETQY

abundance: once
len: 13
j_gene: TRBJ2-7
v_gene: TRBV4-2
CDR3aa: ASSPLAGTFYEQY

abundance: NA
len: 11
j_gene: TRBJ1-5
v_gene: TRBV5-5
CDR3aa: ASSLDRNQPQH

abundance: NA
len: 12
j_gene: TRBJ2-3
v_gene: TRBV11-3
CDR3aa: ASRIGSSTDTQY

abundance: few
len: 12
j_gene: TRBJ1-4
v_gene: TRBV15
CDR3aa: ATSPRRTVFELF

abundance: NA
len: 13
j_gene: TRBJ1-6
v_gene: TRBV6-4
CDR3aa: ASREQGSYNSPLH

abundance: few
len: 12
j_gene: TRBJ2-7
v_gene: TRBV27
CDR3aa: ASSIGQGRYEQY

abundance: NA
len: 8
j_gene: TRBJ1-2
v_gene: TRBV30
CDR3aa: ASSARGYT

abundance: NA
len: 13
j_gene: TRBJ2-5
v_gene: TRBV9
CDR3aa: ASSVGGTSFETQY

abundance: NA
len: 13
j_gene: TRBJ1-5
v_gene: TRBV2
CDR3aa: ASRGGAISVQPQH

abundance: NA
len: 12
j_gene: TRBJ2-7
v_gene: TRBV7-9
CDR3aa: ASSFSRGSYEQY

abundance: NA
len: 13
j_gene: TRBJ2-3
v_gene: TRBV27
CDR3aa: ASSLWRESTDTQY

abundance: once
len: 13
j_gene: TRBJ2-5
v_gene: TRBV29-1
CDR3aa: SVVRGTSGSQTQY

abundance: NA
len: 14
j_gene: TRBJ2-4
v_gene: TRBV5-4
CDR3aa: ASSLWGGLAKNIQY

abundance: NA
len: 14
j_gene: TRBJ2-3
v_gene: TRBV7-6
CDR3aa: ASSPPRERGTDTQY

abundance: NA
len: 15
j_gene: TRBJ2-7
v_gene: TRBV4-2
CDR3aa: ASSQDPLGQGIYEQY

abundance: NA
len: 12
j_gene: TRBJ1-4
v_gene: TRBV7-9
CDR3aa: ASSLSGLNEKLF

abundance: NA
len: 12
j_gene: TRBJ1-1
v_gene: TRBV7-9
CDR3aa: ASRADTSNTEAF

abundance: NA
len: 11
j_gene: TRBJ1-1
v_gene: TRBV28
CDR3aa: ASRTGFPTEAF

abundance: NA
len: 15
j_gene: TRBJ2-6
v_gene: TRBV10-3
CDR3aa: AISDWTARSGANVLT

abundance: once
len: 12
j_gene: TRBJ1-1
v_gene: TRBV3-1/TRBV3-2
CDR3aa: ASSQRGQNTEAF

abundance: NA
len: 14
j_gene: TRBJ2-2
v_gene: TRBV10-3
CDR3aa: AISDLPGGNTGELF

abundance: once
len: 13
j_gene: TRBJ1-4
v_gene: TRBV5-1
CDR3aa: ASSILSTTGEKLF

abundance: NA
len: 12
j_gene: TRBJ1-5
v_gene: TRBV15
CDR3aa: ATSRQQGPGSQH

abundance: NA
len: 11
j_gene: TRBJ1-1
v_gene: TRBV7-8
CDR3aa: ASSVPGFAEAF

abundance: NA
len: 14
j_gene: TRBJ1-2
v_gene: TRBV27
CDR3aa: ASSLTGPTGNYGYT

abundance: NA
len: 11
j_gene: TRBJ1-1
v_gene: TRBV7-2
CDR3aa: ATKLNRNTEAF

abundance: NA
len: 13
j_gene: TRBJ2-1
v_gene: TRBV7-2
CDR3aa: ASSNTSGRLYEQF

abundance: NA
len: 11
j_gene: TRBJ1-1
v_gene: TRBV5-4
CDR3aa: ASKEGTNTEAF

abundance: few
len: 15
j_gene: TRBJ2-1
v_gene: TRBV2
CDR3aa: ASSEEGGRGSYGEQF

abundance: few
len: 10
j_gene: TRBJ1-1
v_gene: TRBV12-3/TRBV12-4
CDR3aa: ASAFRGTEAF

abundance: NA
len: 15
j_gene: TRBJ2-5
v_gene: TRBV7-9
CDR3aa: ASSFPTSGRGQETQY

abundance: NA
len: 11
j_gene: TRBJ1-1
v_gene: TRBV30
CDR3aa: AVRGSGFTEAF

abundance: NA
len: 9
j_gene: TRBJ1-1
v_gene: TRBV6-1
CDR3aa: ASSDRVYAF

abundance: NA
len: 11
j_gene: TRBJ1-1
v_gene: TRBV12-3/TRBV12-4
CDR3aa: ASSPRVNTEAF

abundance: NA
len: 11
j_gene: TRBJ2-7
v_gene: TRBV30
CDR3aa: AWSVLSGSEQY

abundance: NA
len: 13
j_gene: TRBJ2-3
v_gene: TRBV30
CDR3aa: AWSQWGGIADTQY